This note documents a single TCR beta chain sequence. This specimen comes from a study of blood T cell repertoires in COVID-19. As for the study in general: T cells, B-cell-depleted T cells, or PBMCs supplied cDNA or gDNA.

Germline CDR1 and CDR2: MNHEY and SVGAGI. The V gene lost 4 bases and the J gene lost 3 bases, with 15 bases spanning the gap. The CDR3 is 15 amino acids. Profiled with immunoSEQ multiplex PCR; TCRdb holds only in-frame clones, not every one. Of some 250,000 clones listed, approximately 84% are singletons. The chain employs TRBV6-5 and TRBJ1-2; TRBD1 is a possible D gene (5 bases). The sequencing sample was made of PBMCs or T cells enriched from blood (not recorded which). The receptor comes from a man aged 18 to 29 who had recovered from COVID-19. CDR3 in DNA: TGTGCCAGCAGTTCACCTCGTGGGGCGCACTATGGCTACACCTTC. Translation gives CASSSPRGAHYGYTF.